This passage covers 32 T cell receptor beta chains from one sample sequenced in a study of T cells in women clearing cervical HPV infection (dated by TCRdb to 2016 to 2018). The method behind the library was the immunoSEQ multiplex PCR assay. TCRdb holds this immuneACCESS table with in-frame rearrangements only. Some clones are missing; in checked studies, unresolved V genes explain under half, and the rest has no known cause. For this sample, the table gives about 20,000 clones. The leading ten clones occupy 6.5% to 8% of the sample. Material for sequencing was blood buffy coat. The receptor source for this set is a woman between 18 and 70 years old with a cervical HPV16 infection that either progressed to CIN3+ or cleared (not recorded which).

A word on this clone: The read gets to within 3 residues of the CDR3 end, and the germline J gene fills in the rest. The rearrangement links TRBV19 to TRBJ1-2; the match to TRBD1 covers 8 bases. This CDR3 region has 15 residues. Germline values: CDR1 LNHDA, CDR2 SQIVND (reference sequence). CDR3 DNA (partial): TGTGCCAGTAGTCTCACAGGGGGAAGGTTCGATGAC. It encodes CASSLTGGRFDD. The full-length CDR3 reads as CASSLTGGRFDDYTF.

As for this clone: The CDR3 end lies 3 residues beyond the end of the read and is filled in from the germline J gene. The gene calls are TRBV19 and TRBJ2-6, with D perhaps matching TRBD1 (5 bases). Germline CDR1 and CDR2: LNHDA and SQIVND (reference sequence). The CDR3 runs to 15 residues. The ends were cut back, 4 bases at V and 0 bases at J, with 7 bases in the middle. CDR3 DNA, as far as it was read: TGTGCCAGTAGTACCCAGGGCTCTGGGGCCAACGTC. Translated, it gives CASSTQGSGANV. The entire CDR3 is CASSTQGSGANVLTF.

Concerning this clone itself: Sequencing ends 3 residues short of the CDR3 end; the germline J gene provides the rest. The chain recombines TRBV20-1 with TRBJ1-5; possible D gene TRBD1, 5 bases. The V end was cut by 1 base, the J end by 0 bases, with 13 bases between. The CDR3 contains 16 residues. Per the germline V gene, CDR1 is DFQATT and CDR2 is SNEGSKA (reference sequence). The CDR3 loop reads CSARGSGSVSNQPQHF. The sequenced CDR3 bases are TGCAGTGCTAGAGGTTCAGGGAGCGTTAGCAATCAGCCC.

Note on this clone: The sequenced fragment ends 3 residues before the CDR3 boundary, so the rest is inferred from the germline J gene. The rearrangement links TRBV30 to TRBJ2-3; D unresolved. Germline V gene sequence: CDR1 GTSNPN, CDR2 SVGIG (reference sequence). Trimming removed 0 bases at V and 4 bases at J, with 5 bases between. The CDR3 contains 12 residues. The part of the CDR3 DNA that was read is TGTGCCTGGAGTGTATTCGCAGATACG. It translates to CAWSVFADT. The whole CDR3 sequence reads CAWSVFADTQYF.

Turning to this clone: The CDR3 end falls 3 residues outside the read, so it is completed with the germline J gene. The V gene is TRBV10-2, the J gene TRBJ2-6; 8 bases are shared with TRBD1. This CDR3 is 17 amino acids long. Germline values: CDR1 WSHSY, CDR2 SAAADI. The J segment lost 5 bases and the V segment lost 6 bases, leaving 12 bases of the junction unmatched. The CDR3 bases that were read are TGCGCCAGCAGGGGTAGGACAGGGACCCCAAGGGCCAACGTC. Translating it yields CASRGRTGTPRANV. The full-length CDR3 reads as CASRGRTGTPRANVLTF.

Of note for this clone: With the read ending 3 residues before the CDR3 end, the germline J gene is used to fill in that end. The chain has TRBV7-9 and TRBJ2-3; 7 bases line up with TRBD2. The CDR3 covers 14 residues. Germline CDR1 SEHNR, CDR2 FQNEAQ (reference sequence). CDR3 loop: CASSSTSMKEAQYF. The sequenced CDR3 bases are TGTGCCAGCAGCTCGACTAGCATGAAAGAGGCG.

As regards this clone: Read sequence stops 3 residues before the CDR3 end, and the germline J gene provides the missing end. This chain uses TRBV29-1 with TRBJ2-5; 16 bases align to TRBD2. The CDR3 is 14 residues long. The J segment lost 2 bases and the V segment lost 7 bases, leaving 1 base of the junction unmatched. Germline CDR1 and CDR2: SQVTM and ANQGSEA. The CDR3 loop reads CSGGLAGGQETQYF. Incomplete CDR3 DNA: TGCAGCGGGGGACTAGCGGGAGGGCAAGAGACC.

CDR3 DNA, as far as it was read: TGTGCCAGCAGCCCCTCCGATAGCAATGAG. Protein: CASSPSDSNE. The full CDR3 protein reads CASSPSDSNEQFF. The J gene is TRBJ2-1, the V gene TRBV4-2, with no clear D. The read gets to within 3 residues of the CDR3 end, and the germline J gene fills in the rest. Trimming shortened V by 4 bases and J by 6 bases, and 10 bases separated the two germline ends. CDR1 is LGHNA, CDR2 YNFKEQ, per germline. This CDR3 spans 13 amino acids.

Concerning this clone itself: With the read ending 3 residues before the CDR3 end, the germline J gene is used to fill in that end. The chain uses TRBV7-2 and TRBJ2-3; D is undetermined. The CDR3 contains 15 residues. Germline values: CDR1 SGHTA, CDR2 FQGNSA. Trimming took off 1 base at V and 1 base at J, with 9 bases between the two ends. CDR3 bases read: TGTGCCAGCAGCTTAGTACAGAGCCGCACAGATACG. Translation gives CASSLVQSRTDT. The CDR3 in its entirety is CASSLVQSRTDTQYF.

As to this clone: The read terminates 3 residues ahead of where the CDR3 ends, so the germline J gene completes it. This chain joins TRBV24-1 and TRBJ2-2, with 8 nucleotides matching TRBD2. V trimming: 3 bases; J trimming: 4 bases; junction bases outside the gene matches: 6. Germline values: CDR1 KGHDR, CDR2 SFDVKD. This CDR3 has 16 amino acids. CDR3 in amino acids: CATSDRSGSGTGELFF. The sequenced CDR3 bases are TGTGCCACCAGTGATCGCAGCGGGAGTGGCACCGGGGAG.

Details on this clone: The CDR3 is cut off 3 residues early in the read; its end comes from the germline J gene. The chain links TRBV2 to TRBJ2-7, with 9 bases aligning to TRBD1. Germline trimming cut 8 bases from V and 5 bases from J; bases unmatched to any gene: 7. This CDR3 region has 13 residues. Per the germline V gene, CDR1 is SNHLY and CDR2 is FYNNEI. The DNA read from the CDR3 is TGTGCCAGCGGGGGGACAGGGCTCCACGAG. Translation: CASGGTGLHE. The entire CDR3 sequence reads CASGGTGLHEQYF.

Regarding this clone: The read halts 3 residues ahead of the CDR3 end, with the missing end drawn from the germline J gene. This chain links TRBV12-3 or TRBV12-4 with TRBJ2-1; D ambiguous. The length of the CDR3 is 12 residues. The germline V and J ends were trimmed by 4 bases and 9 bases, with 10 bases remaining between them. The part of the CDR3 DNA that was read is TGTGCCAGCAGTTCCTCGAAGGGTGAG. As protein: CASSSSKGE. The whole CDR3 protein reads CASSSSKGEQFF.

A remark on this clone: Coverage ceases 3 residues before the CDR3 finishes, and the germline J gene fills in the end. The J gene is TRBJ1-2, the V gene TRBV24-1; 9 bases line up with TRBD1. The germline gives CDR1 KGHDR, CDR2 SFDVKD. This CDR3 has 16 residues. J was trimmed by 1 base and V by 3 bases; bases with no gene match: 5. CDR3 DNA (partial): TGTGCCACCAGTGATCCCACAGGGGGCGATAACTATGGC. It encodes CATSDPTGGDNYG. The complete CDR3 sequence is CATSDPTGGDNYGYTF.

As concerns this clone: The read terminates 3 residues before the CDR3 end, so the remaining end is supplied by the germline J gene. The V gene is TRBV6-2 or TRBV6-3, the J gene TRBJ1-2; D gene ambiguous. The CDR3 consists of 11 residues. CDR1 and CDR2 (germline): MNHEY, SVGEGT. This chain's CDR3 is CASSYGLDYTF. The sequenced part of the CDR3 DNA is TGTGCCAGCAGTTACGGACTAGAC.

Comment on this clone: The read ends 3 residues before the CDR3 terminus; that terminus is restored from the germline J gene. The J gene is TRBJ2-3, the V gene TRBV18; TRBD1 is a possible D gene (6 bases). CDR1 and CDR2 from the germline V gene are KGHSH and LQKENI. The CDR3 totals 16 residues. V was pared by 8 bases and J by 4 bases, with 22 bases between. The CDR3 reads CASPDRRGPVPDTQYF. The sequenced CDR3 bases are TGTGCCAGCCCAGACAGGAGAGGACCCGTCCCAGATACG.

Of note for this clone: From the germline J gene comes the end of the CDR3, since the read stops 3 residues before it. J is TRBJ2-5 and V is TRBV28; D might be TRBD2 (6 bases). Deletions cut 2 bases from V and 5 bases from J, with 18 bases between. Germline V gene sequence: CDR1 MDHEN, CDR2 SYDVKM. The CDR3 loop spans 16 amino acids. This CDR3 reads CASSLLTSIPTETQYF. Incomplete CDR3 DNA: TGTGCCAGCAGTTTACTGACTAGTATTCCGACGGAGACC.

CDR3 bases read: TGTGCCAGCAGTTACTCGAAAGGGCTCTTTAGCACAGATACG. Translating gives CASSYSKGLFSTDT. The CDR3 in its entirety is CASSYSKGLFSTDTQYF. The chain has TRBV6-2 or TRBV6-3 and TRBJ2-3; D call uncertain. The missing CDR3 end, 3 residues past where the read stops, is filled in from the germline J gene. Germline-derived CDR1 and CDR2 are MNHEY and SVGEGT. The CDR3 sequence is 17 residues long. Trimming removed 0 bases at V and 0 bases at J, with 13 bases between.

As concerns this clone: The DNA ends 3 residues before the CDR3 does, and the rest of the CDR3 is filled in from the germline J gene. This chain joins TRBV12-3 or TRBV12-4 and TRBJ2-5; D is perhaps TRBD2 (5 bases). Trimming shortened V by 7 bases and J by 7 bases, and 16 bases separated the two germline ends. The CDR3 sequence is 13 residues long. The CDR3 here is CASTISRAGTQYF. CDR3 DNA, as far as it was read: TGTGCCAGCACCATCTCGAGGGCAGGGACC.

Concerning this clone itself: The CDR3 is cut off 3 residues early in the read; its end comes from the germline J gene. The V gene is TRBV19, the J gene TRBJ1-2; 10 bases match TRBD1. Germline V gene data show CDR1 as LNHDA and CDR2 as SQIVND (reference sequence). The V and J ends lost 3 bases and 3 bases, in that order; junction bases with no gene match: 7. The CDR3 length is 16 residues. Partial CDR3 DNA: TGTGCCAGTAGTATCGAGTGGGGGACAGGGGACTATGGC. It is translated as CASSIEWGTGDYG. The full CDR3 protein reads CASSIEWGTGDYGYTF. Combining the CDR3 with reference TRBV19 and TRBJ1-2 gives the whole variable domain DGGITQSPKYLFRKEGQNVTLSCEQNLNHDAMYWYRQDPGQGLRLIYYSQIVNDFQKGDIAEGYSVSREKKESFPLTVTSAQKNPTAFYLCASSIEWGTGDYGYTFGSGTRLTVV.

Comments on this clone: Read coverage stops 3 residues before the CDR3 terminus; the germline J gene supplies the remainder. The chain joins TRBV20-1 to TRBJ2-7, with 7 positions matching TRBD1. The CDR3 extends over 13 amino acids. Per the germline V gene, CDR1 is DFQATT and CDR2 is SNEGSKA (reference sequence). Trimming cost V 6 bases and J 2 bases; bases outside gene matches: 7. The CDR3 sequence: CSATGVSAYEQYF. The CDR3 DNA, read in part, is TGCAGTGCCACAGGGGTGTCGGCCTACGAG.

On this clone itself: The CDR3 goes on 3 residues after the read ends, and that part is filled in from the germline J gene. The chain carries TRBV7-9 and TRBJ1-1; a possible D gene is TRBD1 (6 bases). This CDR3 is built from 15 residues. Per germline, CDR1 SEHNR and CDR2 FQNEAQ (reference sequence). The CDR3 loop is CASSFMGGGEDTAFF. CDR3 bases read: TGTGCCAGCAGCTTTATGGGAGGGGGAGAGGATACG. The whole variable domain, filled in from reference TRBV7-9 and TRBJ1-1, reads DTGVSQNPRHKITKRGQNVTFRCDPISEHNRLYWYRQTLGQGPEFLTYFQNEAQLEKSRLLSDRFSAERPKGSFSTLEIQRTEQGDSAMYLCASSFMGGGEDTAFFGQGTRLTVV.

The covered CDR3 bases are TGTGCCGGCGGGGGGAGAGAGTACGAG. This sequence encodes CAGGGREYE. The CDR3 in full is CAGGGREYEQYF. The chain carries TRBV10-3 and TRBJ2-7, with TRBD2 matching 8 bases. The CDR3 end lies 3 residues beyond the end of the read and is filled in from the germline J gene. Germline loops: CDR1 ENHRY, CDR2 SYGVKD. The CDR3 totals 12 residues. V lost 11 bases, J lost 4 bases, and 7 bases stayed unmatched.

The CDR3 DNA, read in part, is TGTGCCAGCAGTGTCGAAGCGGGGAATGAG. Its protein is CASSVEAGNE. The full CDR3 is CASSVEAGNEQFF. V usage is TRBV6-4 and J usage is TRBJ2-1; TRBD2 aligns across 7 bases. The observed sequence ends 3 residues before the CDR3 terminus, with the missing tail filled in from the germline J gene. V trimming: 4 bases; J trimming: 7 bases; junction bases outside the gene matches: 4. The CDR3 has 13 amino acids. Looked up from germline, CDR1 is MRHNA and CDR2 is SNTAGT.

Turning to this clone: The read halts 3 residues ahead of the CDR3 end, with the missing end drawn from the germline J gene. This chain links TRBV10-1 with TRBJ2-3, with TRBD2 identical over 15 bases. This CDR3 has 14 amino acids. The germline CDR1 and CDR2 sequences are WNHNN and SYGVQD (reference sequence). Trimming cost V 8 bases and J 5 bases; bases outside gene matches: 2. Incomplete CDR3 DNA: TGCGCCAGCTCGGGACTAGCGGGAGGAGATACG. Amino acid sequence: CASSGLAGGDT. The whole CDR3 protein is CASSGLAGGDTQYF.

Concerning this clone itself: The read ends 3 residues before the CDR3 terminus; that terminus is restored from the germline J gene. The J gene is TRBJ1-1, the V gene TRBV7-9; D might be TRBD1 (5 bases). Deletions cut 5 bases from V and 6 bases from J, with 19 bases between. This CDR3 is 15 amino acids long. Germline values: CDR1 SEHNR, CDR2 FQNEAQ (reference sequence). This CDR3 is CASSTTRGGGSEAFF. Incomplete CDR3 DNA: TGTGCCAGCAGCACCACACGGGGGGGAGGTTCTGAA.

With regard to this clone: The read gets to within 3 residues of the CDR3 end, and the germline J gene fills in the rest. The chain employs TRBV2 and TRBJ2-1; TRBD1 matches at 10 bases. Germline-derived CDR1 and CDR2 are SNHLY and FYNNEI. V shed 9 bases, J shed 9 bases, and the junction held 8 bases outside the gene matches. The length of the CDR3 is 13 residues. The CDR3 sequence: CASRQGAGGEQFF. The CDR3 bases that were read are TGTGCCAGTAGACAGGGGGCAGGAGGTGAG.

Points on this clone: Sequencing ends 3 residues short of the CDR3 end; the germline J gene provides the rest. The chain couples TRBV28 to TRBJ2-6; D remains unclear. Between the trimmed V and J ends, which lost 2 bases and 0 bases, there was a span of 8 bases. Germline CDR1 reads MDHEN; CDR2 reads SYDVKM. CDR3 length: 16 amino acids. The CDR3 bases that were read are TGTGCCAGCAGTTTAAACAGTCCCTCTGGGGCCAACGTC. Residues: CASSLNSPSGANV. The complete CDR3 protein is CASSLNSPSGANVLTF.

Judged by frequency, this clone is medium-sized (0.01 to 0.1%). The DNA ends 3 residues before the CDR3 does, and the rest of the CDR3 is filled in from the germline J gene. V gene TRBV14 combines with J gene TRBJ2-2, with 8 bases lining up with TRBD1. The CDR3 has 15 residues. Germline CDR1 SGHDN, CDR2 FVKESK. With V trimmed by 3 bases and J by 7 bases, 7 bases remained unmatched. The sequenced part of the CDR3 DNA is TGTGCCAGCAGCCACGGACAGGGTGTCGGCGGGGAG. This encodes CASSHGQGVGGE. The full CDR3 protein reads CASSHGQGVGGELFF.

Points on this clone: The read ends 3 residues shy of where the CDR3 ends; the end is completed using the germline J gene. The chain carries TRBV12-3 or TRBV12-4 and TRBJ2-3; D is possibly TRBD1 or TRBD2 (5 bases each). V shed 2 bases and J shed 1 base, with 7 bases lying between them. The CDR3 consists of 14 residues. The sequenced CDR3 bases are TGTGCCAGCAGTTTACGAGGGGGCACAGATACG. It encodes CASSLRGGTDT. The full-length CDR3 reads as CASSLRGGTDTQYF.

As concerns this clone: The read ends 3 residues before the CDR3 terminus; that terminus is restored from the germline J gene. This rearrangement joins TRBV18 to TRBJ1-2, with 9 bases aligning to TRBD1. Germline V gives CDR1 KGHSH, CDR2 LQKENI. The ends lost 2 bases at V and 3 bases at J; junction bases unmatched: 4. The CDR3 runs to 15 residues. The DNA read from the CDR3 is TGTGCCAGCTCACCAGCGACAGGGGGGGACTATGGC. Residues: CASSPATGGDYG. The complete CDR3 sequence is CASSPATGGDYGYTF.

A remark on this clone: From the germline J gene comes the end of the CDR3, since the read stops 3 residues before it. V usage is TRBV7-2 and J usage is TRBJ2-5, with D tentatively TRBD1 or TRBD2 (5 bases each). CDR1 and CDR2 (germline): SGHTA, FQGNSA. The CDR3 runs to 14 residues. V dropped 5 bases and J dropped 4 bases, with 14 bases sitting between them. CDR3 DNA (partial): TGTGCCAGCAGCCGGACATCCGAGGGAGAGACC. Translating it yields CASSRTSEGET. The whole CDR3 protein is CASSRTSEGETQYF.

A remark on this clone: The read ends 3 residues shy of where the CDR3 ends; the end is completed using the germline J gene. The chain has TRBV7-2 and TRBJ1-2; D is ambiguous. CDR1 and CDR2 from the germline V gene are SGHTA and FQGNSA. This CDR3 is built from 15 residues. CDR3 bases read: TGTGCCAGCAGCTTATCGGGGAGGTCGGGAGATACC. Translated, it gives CASSLSGRSGDT. The entire CDR3 protein reads CASSLSGRSGDTYTF.